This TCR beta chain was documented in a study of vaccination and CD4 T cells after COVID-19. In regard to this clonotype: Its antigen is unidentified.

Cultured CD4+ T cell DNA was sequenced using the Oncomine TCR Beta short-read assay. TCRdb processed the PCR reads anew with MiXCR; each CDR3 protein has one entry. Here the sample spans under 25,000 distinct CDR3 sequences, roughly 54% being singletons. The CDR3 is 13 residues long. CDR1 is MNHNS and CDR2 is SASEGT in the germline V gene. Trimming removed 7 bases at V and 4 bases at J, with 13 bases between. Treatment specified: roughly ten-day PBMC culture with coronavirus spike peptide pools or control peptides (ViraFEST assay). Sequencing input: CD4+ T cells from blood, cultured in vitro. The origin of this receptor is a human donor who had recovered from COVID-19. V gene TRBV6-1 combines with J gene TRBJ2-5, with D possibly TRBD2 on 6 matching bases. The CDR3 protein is CASTRGGAETQYF. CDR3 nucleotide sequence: TGTGCCAGCACCCGAGGAGGGGCAGAGACCCAGTACTTC.